Listed here is a single T cell receptor beta chain. Antigen: not known. Generated by immunoSEQ multiplex PCR, the TCRdb table keeps only in-frame clones and is missing some. Altogether under 95,000 clones are present, roughly 89% being singletons, with the ten largest covering approximately 0.19%. The CDR3 totals 14 residues. Per the germline V gene, CDR1 is SNHLY and CDR2 is FYNNEI. J gave up 8 bases and V 2 bases, and 4 bases lay outside the gene matches. Blood specimens came from baseline, cycle 4 day 1, and cycle 7 day 1. These data come from a study of OX40 agonist ivuxolimab in advanced cancers. Overall study findings and caveats: Clones of CD4+ and CD8+ blood T cells grew by week 6 at doses of 0.1 to 3.0 mg/kg.

This specimen consisted of CD4+ or CD8+ T cells sorted from blood, obtained in a trial of the OX40 agonist ivuxolimab. This sequence joins TRBV2 and TRBJ2-1; 9 bases align to TRBD2. This receptor was taken from an adult with an advanced solid tumor such as melanoma, head and neck, liver or kidney cancer. The DNA for the CDR3 is TGTGCCAGCAGTGAAAGGACTAGCGTCCATGAGCAGTTCTTC. This codes for CASSERTSVHEQFF.